This T cell receptor (beta chain) was obtained from a study of PD-1 blockade in classical Hodgkin lymphoma. V lost 9 bases, J lost 6 bases, and 10 bases stayed unmatched. This CDR3 has 14 residues. Germline lookup yields CDR1 MNHEY and CDR2 SMNVEV (reference sequence). Sequencing used immunoSEQ multiplex PCR; TCRdb keeps in-frame clones, though not all of them. Of tens of thousands of clones in the sample, about 91% were seen once. All patients relapsed after autologous stem cell transplantation, and brentuximab vedotin exposure varied. Sample: peripheral blood mononuclear cells (PBMCs), taken before the second cycle of nivolumab. V and J are TRBV27 and TRBJ1-5; TRBD1 matches at 8 bases. This TCR derives from a human donor with classical Hodgkin lymphoma. This chain's CDR3 is CARPTGENGQPQHF. The CDR3 DNA is TGTGCCAGACCGACAGGGGAAAACGGTCAGCCCCAGCATTTT.